These T cell receptor beta chains were read from a single sample in a study of CD8 T cells in ankylosing spondylitis. One entry per CDR3 protein results from TCRdb running MiXCR on the 5' RACE reads. The sample lists 670,000 or so distinct CDR3 sequences; around a fifth were seen once. Sequenced material: blood, either unsorted or a sorted T cell fraction (not recorded which). Receptors were obtained from a male donor with ankylosing spondylitis. The CDR3 runs from the conserved cysteine through the conserved F or W. A D gene is named only where the DNA matches it firmly. Expanded clones get a size class; other rows say once, few or many, or leave the size out.

TRBJ2-7,TRBV3-1,.,.,TGTGCCAGCAGTCCTTATACGGGCGCCTACGAGCAGTACTTC,CASSPYTGAYEQYF
TRBJ2-7,TRBV11-2,few,TRBD2,TGTGCCAGCAGCTTAGATGCTGGACTAGCCTACGAGCAGTACTTC,CASSLDAGLAYEQYF
TRBJ2-2,TRBV6-2/TRBV6-3,few,TRBD1,TGTGCCAGCAGACCCAGGGGGCGAAATACCGGGGAGCTGTTTTTT,CASRPRGRNTGELFF
TRBJ2-3,TRBV7-9,few,.,TGTGCCAGCAGCTTTTTTGGGCCTAAGGGCACAGATACGCAGTATTTT,CASSFFGPKGTDTQYF
TRBJ2-3,TRBV7-9,.,TRBD1,TGTGCCAGCAGCTTAGCCGGGACAGAGAGCACAGATACGCAGTATTTT,CASSLAGTESTDTQYF
TRBJ1-1,TRBV6-5,many,.,TGTGCCAGCAGTTACTCGGGGGAGGGCTCATGGGGAGCTTTCTTT,CASSYSGEGSWGAFF
TRBJ2-5,TRBV28,many,.,TGTGCCAGCAGTTTACCCTCCACAGATAGGGAGACCCAGTACTTC,CASSLPSTDRETQYF
TRBJ2-5,TRBV15,.,.,TGTGCCACCAGCAGAGATTTAAGGGAGACCCAGTACTTC,CATSRDLRETQYF
TRBJ2-1,TRBV7-9,.,.,TGTGCCAGCAGCTCCTCCGGCGATTTCTACAATGAGCAGTTCTTC,CASSSSGDFYNEQFF
TRBJ1-3,TRBV5-5,.,.,TGTGCCAGCAGCCCGAATCCTAGCTCTGGAAACACCATATATTTT,CASSPNPSSGNTIYF
TRBJ2-3,TRBV11-2,many,TRBD2,TGTGCCAGCAGGCGAACCGGGACTAGCGGGATTTCTAGCACAGATACGCAGTATTTT,CASRRTGTSGISSTDTQYF
TRBJ1-5,TRBV15,.,.,TGTGCCACCAGCACAGGGGTCACGAGCAATCAGCCCCAGCATTTT,CATSTGVTSNQPQHF
TRBJ1-2,TRBV15,.,TRBD1,TGTGCCACCAGCAGACGGAGGACAGGGCGGGACGGCTACACCTTC,CATSRRRTGRDGYTF
TRBJ1-6,TRBV20-1,many,.,TGCAGTGCTAGAGATCACCGAGGAGGGCTTAGGACACCCCTCCACTTT,CSARDHRGGLRTPLHF
TRBJ2-7,TRBV29-1,.,TRBD2,TGCAGCGCTGACACTAGCGGAGATACCTACGAGCAGTACTTC,CSADTSGDTYEQYF
TRBJ2-1,TRBV4-3,few,TRBD1,TGCGCCAGCAGCCTCTACATTGTCGGACAGGGGGTTGATGAGCAGTTCTTC,CASSLYIVGQGVDEQFF
TRBJ1-5,TRBV6-5,few,.,TGTGCCAGCAGTTACGGGCAGGGCCGTCAGCCCCAGCATTTT,CASSYGQGRQPQHF
TRBJ2-1,TRBV4-2,.,TRBD1,TGTGCCAGCAGCCAGGGGACAGGGGCGGGCAATGAGCAGTTCTTC,CASSQGTGAGNEQFF
TRBJ2-2,TRBV27,.,TRBD2,TGTGCCAGCAGTTTATCCAGGCGAACTAGCGGGAGGGCGGTCGGGGAGCTGTTTTTT,CASSLSRRTSGRAVGELFF
TRBJ1-5,TRBV28,.,.,TGTGCCAGCAGGAAAGAGGCAGGTAGCAATCAGCCCCAGCATTTT,CASRKEAGSNQPQHF
TRBJ2-5,TRBV6-5,.,.,TGTGCCAGCAGTTTAATCTGGGGGAGTCAAGAGACCCAGTACTTC,CASSLIWGSQETQYF
TRBJ1-1,TRBV5-1,many,.,TGCGCCAGCAGCAGTGACCTGAACACTGAAGCTTTCTTT,CASSSDLNTEAFF
TRBJ1-4,TRBV6-2/TRBV6-3,.,.,TGTGCCAGCAGTTACGGACAGACAACTAATGAAAAACTGTTTTTT,CASSYGQTTNEKLFF
TRBJ2-7,TRBV20-1,few,.,TGCAGTGCTAGAGATCAAGGGACCGAAATAGAGCAGTACTTC,CSARDQGTEIEQYF
TRBJ1-2,TRBV7-2,.,.,TGTGCCAGCAGCTTAGCGGTGGGGGCGCGTGGCTACACCTTC,CASSLAVGARGYTF
TRBJ1-3,TRBV4-3,.,.,TGCGCCAGCAGCCAATCCTTGGGAAACACCATATATTTT,CASSQSLGNTIYF
TRBJ2-1,TRBV12-3/TRBV12-4,few,TRBD2,TGTGCCAGCAGTTGGGGCGGGGGGGCGAATGAGCAGTTCTTC,CASSWGGGANEQFF
TRBJ1-1,TRBV12-3/TRBV12-4,.,.,TGTGCCAGCAGTGTGGAGACGGCCGAAGCTTTCTTT,CASSVETAEAFF
TRBJ2-7,TRBV9,few,.,TGTGCCAGCAGCGAAAGCGGTGGCTACGAGCAGTACTTC,CASSESGGYEQYF
TRBJ1-5,TRBV19,few,.,TGTGCCAGTAGTATACGAACCGACAGGAGTCAGCCCCAGCATTTT,CASSIRTDRSQPQHF
TRBJ2-5,TRBV30,.,.,TGTGCCTGGAGTCCGACCCGGGAGACCCAGTACTTC,CAWSPTRETQYF
TRBJ2-7,TRBV11-2,few,.,TGTGCCAGCAGCTTAGTCCAGACAGCATCCTACGAGCAGTACTTC,CASSLVQTASYEQYF
TRBJ1-1,TRBV29-1,few,.,TGCAGCGTTGAAGACACGGGGGTGGTGAACACTGAAGCTTTCTTT,CSVEDTGVVNTEAFF
TRBJ2-7,TRBV27,.,TRBD1,TGTGCCAGCAGTTGGCGACAGGGGGCGAACGAGCAGTACTTC,CASSWRQGANEQYF
TRBJ2-1,TRBV20-1,.,.,TGCAGTGCAAGGACCTTAGCCCCCGACATTTACAATGAGCAGTTCTTC,CSARTLAPDIYNEQFF
TRBJ2-1,TRBV27,.,.,TGTGCCAGCCTCGACTACGGCAACAACAATGAGCAGTTCTTC,CASLDYGNNNEQFF
TRBJ1-2,TRBV5-1,.,.,TGCGCCAGCAGCTTGGTGGCAGGGACCTATGGCTACACCTTC,CASSLVAGTYGYTF
TRBJ1-2,TRBV7-2,few,TRBD1,TGTGCCAGCAGCGACAGGGGTTTCTATGGCTACACCTTC,CASSDRGFYGYTF
TRBJ2-1,TRBV11-1,.,.,TGTGCCAGCAGCCCCCGAGGGGGGATAGCGAGCTCCTACAATGAGCAGTTCTTC,CASSPRGGIASSYNEQFF
TRBJ2-5,TRBV6-1,few,TRBD2,TGTGCCAGCAGTGTGGGCGGGAGTTCGGAGACCCAGTACTTC,CASSVGGSSETQYF
TRBJ2-3,TRBV5-1,few,TRBD2,TGCGCCAGCAGCCCCGGGGTAGCGGGGGCCTTCACAGATACGCAGTATTTT,CASSPGVAGAFTDTQYF
TRBJ2-7,TRBV5-5,few,.,TGTGCCAGCAGCTTTATGGATTACGAGCAGTACTTC,CASSFMDYEQYF
TRBJ1-2,TRBV5-1,few,TRBD1,TGCGCCAGCAGCTTAACAGGGGAGAACTATGGCTACACCTTC,CASSLTGENYGYTF
TRBJ2-1,TRBV29-1,.,.,TGCAGCGTTGAAGATCTTCTTAAGGGTTCCTACAATGAGCAGTTCTTC,CSVEDLLKGSYNEQFF
TRBJ2-3,TRBV20-1,.,.,TGCAGTGCTAGAGATGAGGGGTGGATGGCAGATACGCAGTATTTT,CSARDEGWMADTQYF
TRBJ1-1,TRBV27,few,TRBD1,TGTGCCAGCAGTCCGGCGGGACAGGGAAGGACTGAAGCTTTCTTT,CASSPAGQGRTEAFF
TRBJ2-3,TRBV10-3,.,TRBD2,TGTGCCACCCAGACTAGCGGGGAAGATACGCAGTATTTT,CATQTSGEDTQYF
TRBJ2-2,TRBV6-2/TRBV6-3,.,.,TGTGCCAGCAGTTACTCGGACGCGACCGGGGAGCTGTTTTTT,CASSYSDATGELFF
TRBJ1-4,TRBV7-8,few,.,TGTGCCAGCAGGACTGGGTCGCATAATGAAAAACTGTTTTTT,CASRTGSHNEKLFF
TRBJ2-7,TRBV5-1,few,.,TGCGCCAGCAGCCCCAGGGAGTTCTACGAGCAGTACTTC,CASSPREFYEQYF